This TCR beta chain was recorded in a study of T-cell reconstitution after alpha-beta-depleted transplantation in children. Points from the study as a whole: A year had passed since transplant, and T-cell counts and diversity by then came mostly from newly produced T cells. There were reportedly several hundred expanded graft clones from which alpha-beta T cells came about two months after transplant. High day-60 TCRbeta diversity in some patients came from surviving recipient T cells and thymic progenitors.

From germline, CDR1 is SNHLY and CDR2 FYNNEI. V lost 7 bases to trimming and J lost 4 bases, with 17 bases between them. The CDR3 is 15 amino acids. As for this clonotype: Its antigen is unknown.

Unique molecular identifiers were used to barcode this TCRbeta library. TCRdb reprocessed the PCR reads via MiXCR and lists one record per CDR3 protein. Of 610,000 or so distinct CDR3 sequences in the sample, approximately 30% were seen once. The material was PBMCs, obtained before TCRalphabeta/CD19-depleted stem cell transplant. The TCR originated in a boy in the first two years of life with Wiskott-Aldrich syndrome, due to receive a stem cell transplant. The chain combines TRBV2 with TRBJ2-4; D unresolved. The CDR3 spells CASKQRVASKNIQYF. CDR3 nucleotides: TGTGCCAGCAAACAACGTGTGGCTTCAAAAAACATTCAGTACTTC.